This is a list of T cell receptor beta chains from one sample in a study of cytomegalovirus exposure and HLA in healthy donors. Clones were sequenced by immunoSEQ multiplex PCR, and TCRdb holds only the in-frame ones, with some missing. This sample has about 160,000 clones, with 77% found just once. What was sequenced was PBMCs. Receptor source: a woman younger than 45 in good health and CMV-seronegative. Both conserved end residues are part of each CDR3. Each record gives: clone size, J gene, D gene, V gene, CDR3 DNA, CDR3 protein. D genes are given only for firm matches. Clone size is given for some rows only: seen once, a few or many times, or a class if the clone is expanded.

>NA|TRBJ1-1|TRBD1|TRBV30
TGTGCCTGTAAGACAGGGATCATGAACACTGAAGCTTTCTTT
CACKTGIMNTEAFF
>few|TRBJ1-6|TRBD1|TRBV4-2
TGTGCCAGCAGCCAAGATTTAGGACAGGGCGGTTCACCCCTCCACTTT
CASSQDLGQGGSPLHF
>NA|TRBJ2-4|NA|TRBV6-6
TGTGCCAGCAGCCGCGTTGGAGGCATTCAGTACTTC
CASSRVGGIQYF
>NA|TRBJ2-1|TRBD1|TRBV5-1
TGCGCCAGCAGCCAAACAGGGGGCAATGAGCAGTTCTTC
CASSQTGGNEQFF
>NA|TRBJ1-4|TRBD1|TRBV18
TGTGCCAGCTCGGAGACAGGGGTGGCTAATGAAAAACTGTTTTTT
CASSETGVANEKLFF
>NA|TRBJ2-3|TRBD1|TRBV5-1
TGCGCCAGCAGCATGGGACAGGGGCACACAGATACGCAGTATTTT
CASSMGQGHTDTQYF
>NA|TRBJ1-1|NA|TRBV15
TGTGCCACCCAGGATTTGGTCGCTGAAGCTTTCTTT
CATQDLVAEAFF
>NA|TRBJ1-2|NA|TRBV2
TGTGCCAGCGGTACACACGCCAGACCCGGAGGAAGCTATGGCTACACCTTC
CASGTHARPGGSYGYTF
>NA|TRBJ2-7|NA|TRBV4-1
TGCGCCAGCAGCTTCGACTTGTTCTACGAGCAGTACTTC
CASSFDLFYEQYF
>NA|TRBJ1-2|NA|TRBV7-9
TGTGCCAGCAGCTTAGACGGGTCGGGTGGCTACACCTTC
CASSLDGSGGYTF
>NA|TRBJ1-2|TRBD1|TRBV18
TGTGCCAGCCCAAAGGGACAGGACAACTATGGCTACACCTTC
CASPKGQDNYGYTF
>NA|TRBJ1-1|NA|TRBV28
TGTGCCAGCAGTTCCGGCGGGGTCACTGAAGCTTTCTTT
CASSSGGVTEAFF
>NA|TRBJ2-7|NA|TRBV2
TGTGCCAGCAGTCCAGCCTACGAGCAGTACTTC
CASSPAYEQYF
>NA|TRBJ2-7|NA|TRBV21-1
TGTGCCAGCAGCGACCGGGACACCGGGCACGAGCAGTACTTC
CASSDRDTGHEQYF
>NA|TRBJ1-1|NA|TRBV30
TGTGCCTGGAGTGCGACAGGTTTGAACACTGAAGCTTTCTTT
CAWSATGLNTEAFF
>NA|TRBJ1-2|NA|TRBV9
TGTGCCAGCAGCGTACGGGACACCCGGTATGGCTACACCTTC
CASSVRDTRYGYTF
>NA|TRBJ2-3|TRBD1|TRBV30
TGTGCCTGGAGTGTACTTCGGACAGGACAGGGGGATACGCAGTATTTT
CAWSVLRTGQGDTQYF
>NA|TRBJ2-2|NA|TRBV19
TGTGCCAGTAGCCCCCTGGGGCGGCTGAACACCGGGGAGCTGTTTTTT
CASSPLGRLNTGELFF
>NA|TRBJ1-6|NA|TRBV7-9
TGTGCCAGCAGCTCCGAGGCTCGATCACCCCTCCACTTT
CASSSEARSPLHF
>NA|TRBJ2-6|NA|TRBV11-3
TGTGCCAGCAGCTTGCTGTATCTATCCGGGGCCAACGTCCTGACTTTC
CASSLLYLSGANVLTF
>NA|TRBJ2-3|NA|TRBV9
TGTGCCAGCAGCCCGGCTCCGACTAAAGCCTTCACAGATACGCAGTATTTT
CASSPAPTKAFTDTQYF
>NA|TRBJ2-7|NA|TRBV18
TGTGCCAGCTCGCAGGGTTCCTACGAGCAGTACTTC
CASSQGSYEQYF
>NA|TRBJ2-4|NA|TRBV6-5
TGTGCCAGCAGACCCGACACCTTGGCCAAAAACAGTCAGTACTTC
CASRPDTLAKNSQYF
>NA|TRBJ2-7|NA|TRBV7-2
TGTGCCAGCAGCCTTACGTGGGGGAGGGAGCAGTACTTC
CASSLTWGREQYF
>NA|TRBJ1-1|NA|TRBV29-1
TGCAGCGTTCGAATCCCACAGGGTGGGAGAACTGAAGCTTTCTTT
CSVRIPQGGRTEAFF
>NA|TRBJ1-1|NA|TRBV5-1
TGCGCCAGCAGCTTAGCAGGGAACACTGAAGCTTTCTTT
CASSLAGNTEAFF
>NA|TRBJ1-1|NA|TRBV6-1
TGTGCCAGCAGTGAACACCTTCGGGTCCCGAGCACTGAAGCTTTCTTT
CASSEHLRVPSTEAFF
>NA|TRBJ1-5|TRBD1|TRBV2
TGTGCCAGCAGTGAAGAGGGACAGGGGAGCCAGCCCCAGCATTTT
CASSEEGQGSQPQHF
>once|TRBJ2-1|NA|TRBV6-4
TGTGCCAGCAGTGAAGCCACCCACAATGAGCAGTTCTTC
CASSEATHNEQFF
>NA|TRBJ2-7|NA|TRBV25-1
TGTGCCAGCAGTGAATCCATTCCTAGTGCCTACGAGCAGTACTTC
CASSESIPSAYEQYF
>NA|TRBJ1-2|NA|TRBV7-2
TGTGCCAGCAGCCACGACACCGCTAACTATGGCTACACCTTC
CASSHDTANYGYTF
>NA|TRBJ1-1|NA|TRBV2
TGTGCCAGCATCAAGGAGGGTGGGACTGAAGCTTTCTTT
CASIKEGGTEAFF
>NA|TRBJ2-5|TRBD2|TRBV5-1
TGCGCCAGCAGCTTCACTAGCGGGGGATACGAGACCCAGTACTTC
CASSFTSGGYETQYF
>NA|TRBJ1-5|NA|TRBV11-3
TGTGCCAGCAGCGCGGGACGGGATAGCAATCAGCCCCAGCATTTT
CASSAGRDSNQPQHF
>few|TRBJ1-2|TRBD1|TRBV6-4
TGTGCCAGCAGCGATCCCGACAGGGGACGGTATGGCTACACCTTC
CASSDPDRGRYGYTF
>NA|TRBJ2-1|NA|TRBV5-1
TGCGCCAGCAGCTTGATCTTAGTGGGCAGGGAGGACTACAATGAGCAGTTCTTC
CASSLILVGREDYNEQFF
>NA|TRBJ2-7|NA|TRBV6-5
TGTGCCAGCAGTTCGGGAGTCTCCTACGAGCAGTACTTC
CASSSGVSYEQYF
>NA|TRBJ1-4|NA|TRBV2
TGTGCCAGCAGTGAAGGGCGAGCGGGAGCTAATGAAAAACTGTTTTTT
CASSEGRAGANEKLFF
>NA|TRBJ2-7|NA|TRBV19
TGTGCCAGTGGTAAATTCAGGGGAGAATACGAGCAGTACTTC
CASGKFRGEYEQYF
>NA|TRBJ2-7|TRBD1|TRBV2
TGTGCCAGCAGTGAAGCAGCGGACAGGGCCTACGAGCAGTACTTC
CASSEAADRAYEQYF
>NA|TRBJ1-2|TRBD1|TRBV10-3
TGTGCCATCAGTGACACACAGGGGGCGGGCTATGGCTACACCTTC
CAISDTQGAGYGYTF
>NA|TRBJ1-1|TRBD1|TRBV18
TGTGCCAGCTCACCAAAGGGAGCCAGGACAGGGATGAACACACGTGAAGCTTTCTTT
CASSPKGARTGMNTREAFF
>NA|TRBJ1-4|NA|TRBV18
TGTGCCAGCTCACCACCAAATTTGTCAACTAATAATGAAAAACTGTTTTTT
CASSPPNLSTNNEKLFF
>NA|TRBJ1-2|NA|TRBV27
TGTGCCAGCAGACTTAGTCGGGGAAAAGGCTACACCTTC
CASRLSRGKGYTF
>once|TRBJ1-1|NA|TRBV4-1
TGCGCCAGCAGCCAAGACCAGCGGGGGGGACGGTGGCTTGCTGAAGCTTTCTTT
CASSQDQRGGRWLAEAFF
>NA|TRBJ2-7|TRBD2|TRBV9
TGTGCCAGCAGCGTAGATAGCGGGGGTATCTACGAGCAGTACTTC
CASSVDSGGIYEQYF
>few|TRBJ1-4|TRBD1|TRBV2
TGTGCCAGCAGTGGCAGGGGGAACGAAAAACTGTTTTTT
CASSGRGNEKLFF
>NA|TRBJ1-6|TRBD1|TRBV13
TGTGCCAGCAGCTTAGGGGGTTCACAGGGGGTGCCTAATTCACCCCTCCACTTT
CASSLGGSQGVPNSPLHF
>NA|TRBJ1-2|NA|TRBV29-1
TGCAGCGCGGATGGGACACTCTATGGCTACACCTTC
CSADGTLYGYTF
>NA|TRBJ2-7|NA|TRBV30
TGTGCCTGGAGCCCTAGAAACGACGAGCAGTACTTC
CAWSPRNDEQYF
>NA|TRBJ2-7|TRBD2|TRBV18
TGTGCCAGCTCATCGGCCGGGACTAGCGGCTACGAGCAGTACTTC
CASSSAGTSGYEQYF
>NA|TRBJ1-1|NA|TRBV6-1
TGTGCCAGCAGTGGTCGGCAGGCAGCTTTCTTT
CASSGRQAAFF